Listed here is a single TCR beta chain. Under the authors' procedure: Amplification from reference gene primers served as the basis for estimated nucleated cell counts. Profiling relied on immunoSEQ multiplex PCR, and the TCRdb table lists in-frame clones only, not all of them. V and J calls and clone size are as listed in that table; D and trimming were resolved from the DNA. Of around 59,000 clones in the sample, 81% were seen once. The entry originates in a study of blood T cell repertoires in COVID-19. Across the whole study: Both acute and convalescent COVID-19 samples were obtained from the United States, Italy and Spain. Sample material is recorded as cDNA or gDNA derived from T cells, B-cell-depleted T cells, or PBMCs.

Sequencing used peripheral blood. The sequence was collected from a woman older than 75 with active or convalescent COVID-19.

The CDR3 loop is CASRPPGNYGYTF. The CDR3 bases are TGTGCCAGCAGGCCCCCAGGGAACTATGGCTACACCTTC. The chain employs TRBV28 and TRBJ1-2; the D gene is possibly TRBD1 (5 bases). In germline, CDR1 is MDHEN, CDR2 SYDVKM. This CDR3 is built from 13 residues. Deletions cut 6 bases from V and 2 bases from J, with 10 bases between.